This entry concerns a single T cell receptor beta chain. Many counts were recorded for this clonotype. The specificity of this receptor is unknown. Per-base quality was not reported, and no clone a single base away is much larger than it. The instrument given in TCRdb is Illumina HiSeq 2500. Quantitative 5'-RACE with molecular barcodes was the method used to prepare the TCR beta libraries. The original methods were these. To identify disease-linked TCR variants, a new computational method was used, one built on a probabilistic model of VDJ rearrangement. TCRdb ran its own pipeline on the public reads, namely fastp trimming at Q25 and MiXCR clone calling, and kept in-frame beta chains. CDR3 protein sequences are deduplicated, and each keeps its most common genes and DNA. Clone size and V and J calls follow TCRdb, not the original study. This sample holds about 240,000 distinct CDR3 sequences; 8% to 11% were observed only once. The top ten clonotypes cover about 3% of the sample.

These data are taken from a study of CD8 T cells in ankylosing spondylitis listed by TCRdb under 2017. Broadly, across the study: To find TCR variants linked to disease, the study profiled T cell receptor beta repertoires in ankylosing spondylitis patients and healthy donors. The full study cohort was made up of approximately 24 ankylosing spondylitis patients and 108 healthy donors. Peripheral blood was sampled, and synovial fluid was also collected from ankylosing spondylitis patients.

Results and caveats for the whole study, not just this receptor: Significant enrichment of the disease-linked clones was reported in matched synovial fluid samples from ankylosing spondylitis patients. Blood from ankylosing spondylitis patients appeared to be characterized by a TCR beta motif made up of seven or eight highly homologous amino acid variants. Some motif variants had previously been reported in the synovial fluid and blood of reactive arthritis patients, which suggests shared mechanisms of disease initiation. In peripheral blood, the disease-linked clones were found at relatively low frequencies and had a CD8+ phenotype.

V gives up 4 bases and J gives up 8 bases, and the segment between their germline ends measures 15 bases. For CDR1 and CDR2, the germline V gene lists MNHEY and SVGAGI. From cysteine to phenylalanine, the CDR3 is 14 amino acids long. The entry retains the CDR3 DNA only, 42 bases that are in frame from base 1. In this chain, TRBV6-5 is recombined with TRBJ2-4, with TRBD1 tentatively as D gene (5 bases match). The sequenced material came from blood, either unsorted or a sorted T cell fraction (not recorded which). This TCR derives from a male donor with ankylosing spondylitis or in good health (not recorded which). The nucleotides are TGTGCCAGCAGTTTAGGCAGCGAAGGGGACATTCAGTACTTC. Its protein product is CASSLGSEGDIQYF.